The sequence of this T cell receptor (beta chain) was determined in a study of blood T cells in healthy people across ages. The use of a sample-barcoded 5' primer and a J-beta primer mix characterized a second PCR of about 7 to 12 cycles. TCRdb reanalysed the 5' RACE reads using MiXCR and keeps one entry per CDR3 protein. The sample shows 1.8 million or so distinct CDR3 sequences, approximately 39% of them seen only once. CDR1 SGHNT and CDR2 YENEEA come from the germline V gene. The CDR3 has 11 amino acids. Trimming stripped 5 bases from V and 11 bases from J, with 12 bases between. This clonotype appeared once.

The sequence derives from a human donor in good health. The V call is TRBV11-3, the J call TRBJ2-5, with D unclear. Sequenced sample: blood. CDR3 DNA: TGTGCCAGCAGCCTCCAATACGGGCAGTACTTC. Translation gives CASSLQYGQYF.